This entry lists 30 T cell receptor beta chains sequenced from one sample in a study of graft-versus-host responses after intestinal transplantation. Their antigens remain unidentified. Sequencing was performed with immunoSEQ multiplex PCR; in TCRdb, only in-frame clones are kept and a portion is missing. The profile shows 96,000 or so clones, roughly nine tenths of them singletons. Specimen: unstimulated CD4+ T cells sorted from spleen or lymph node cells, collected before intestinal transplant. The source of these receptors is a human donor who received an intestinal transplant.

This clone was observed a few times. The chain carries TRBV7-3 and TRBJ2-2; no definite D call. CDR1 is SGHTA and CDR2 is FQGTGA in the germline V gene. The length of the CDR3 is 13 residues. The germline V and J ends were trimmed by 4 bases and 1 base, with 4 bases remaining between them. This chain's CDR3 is CASSSLNTGELFF. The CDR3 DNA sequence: TGTGCCAGCAGCTCTCTGAACACCGGGGAGCTGTTTTTT.

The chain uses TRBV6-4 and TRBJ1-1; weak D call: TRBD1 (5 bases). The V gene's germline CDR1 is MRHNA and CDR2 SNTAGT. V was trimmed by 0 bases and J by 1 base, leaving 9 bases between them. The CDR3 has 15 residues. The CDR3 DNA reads TGTGCCAGCAGTGACTCCAATCAGGGGAACACTGAAGCTTTCTTT. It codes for CASSDSNQGNTEAFF.

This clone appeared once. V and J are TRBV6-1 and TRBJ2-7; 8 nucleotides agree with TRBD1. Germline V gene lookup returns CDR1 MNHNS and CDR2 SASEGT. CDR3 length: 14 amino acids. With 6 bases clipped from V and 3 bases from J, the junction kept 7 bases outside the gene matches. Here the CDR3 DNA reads TGTGCCAGCAGGGCCGGGACAGGCTTCTACGAGCAGTACTTC. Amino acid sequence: CASRAGTGFYEQYF.

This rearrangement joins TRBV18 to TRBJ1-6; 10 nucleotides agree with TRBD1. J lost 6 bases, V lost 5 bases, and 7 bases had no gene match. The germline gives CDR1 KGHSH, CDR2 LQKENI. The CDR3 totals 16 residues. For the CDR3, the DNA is TGTGCCAGCTCATCCTCGACAGGGGGCCGTAATTCACCCCTCCACTTT. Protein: CASSSSTGGRNSPLHF.

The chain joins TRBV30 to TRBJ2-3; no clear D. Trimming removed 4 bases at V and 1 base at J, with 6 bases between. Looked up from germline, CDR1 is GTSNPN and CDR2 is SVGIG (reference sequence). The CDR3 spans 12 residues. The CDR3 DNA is TGTGCCTGGACTAGAGGCACAGATACGCAGTATTTT. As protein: CAWTRGTDTQYF.

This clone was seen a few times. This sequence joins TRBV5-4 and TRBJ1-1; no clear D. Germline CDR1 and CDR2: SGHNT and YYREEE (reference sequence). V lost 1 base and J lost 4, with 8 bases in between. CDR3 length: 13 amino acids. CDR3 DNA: TGTGCCAGCAGCTTGCCGGTTTCCACTGAAGCTTTCTTT. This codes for CASSLPVSTEAFF. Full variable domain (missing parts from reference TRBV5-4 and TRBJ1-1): ETGVTQSPTHLIKTRGQQVTLRCSSQSGHNTVSWYQQALGQGPQFIFQYYREEENGRGNFPPRFSGLQFPNYSSELNVNALELDDSALYLCASSLPVSTEAFFGQGTRLTVV.

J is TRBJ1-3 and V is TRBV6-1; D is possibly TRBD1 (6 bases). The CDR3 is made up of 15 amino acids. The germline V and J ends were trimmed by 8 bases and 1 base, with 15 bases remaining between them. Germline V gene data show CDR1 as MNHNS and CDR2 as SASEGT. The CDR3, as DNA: TGTGCCAGCCGAGGGGGATCCCCATCTGGAAACACCATATATTTT. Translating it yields CASRGGSPSGNTIYF.

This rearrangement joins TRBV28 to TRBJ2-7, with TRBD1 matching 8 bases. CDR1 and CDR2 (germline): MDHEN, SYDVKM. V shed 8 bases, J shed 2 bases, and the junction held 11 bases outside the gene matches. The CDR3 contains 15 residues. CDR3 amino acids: CASGPWGQETYEQYF. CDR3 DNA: TGTGCCAGCGGACCGTGGGGACAGGAAACCTACGAGCAGTACTTC.

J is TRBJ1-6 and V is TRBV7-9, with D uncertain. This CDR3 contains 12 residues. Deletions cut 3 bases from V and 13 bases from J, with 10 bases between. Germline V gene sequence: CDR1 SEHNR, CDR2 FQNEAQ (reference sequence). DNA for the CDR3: TGTGCCAGCAGCTTTACAGAGGGCCCCCTCCACTTT. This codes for CASSFTEGPLHF.

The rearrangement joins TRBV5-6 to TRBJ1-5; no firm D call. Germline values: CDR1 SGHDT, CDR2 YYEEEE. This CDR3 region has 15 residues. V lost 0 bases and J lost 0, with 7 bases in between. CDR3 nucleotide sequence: TGTGCCAGCAGCTTGGGCGGGTTTAGCAATCAGCCCCAGCATTTT. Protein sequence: CASSLGGFSNQPQHF.

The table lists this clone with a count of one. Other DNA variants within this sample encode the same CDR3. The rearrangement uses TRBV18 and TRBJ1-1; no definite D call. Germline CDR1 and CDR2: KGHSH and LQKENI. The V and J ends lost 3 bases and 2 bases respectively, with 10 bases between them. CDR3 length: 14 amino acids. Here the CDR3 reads CASSPVTGNTEAFF. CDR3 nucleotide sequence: TGTGCCAGCTCACCGGTGACGGGAAACACTGAAGCTTTCTTT.

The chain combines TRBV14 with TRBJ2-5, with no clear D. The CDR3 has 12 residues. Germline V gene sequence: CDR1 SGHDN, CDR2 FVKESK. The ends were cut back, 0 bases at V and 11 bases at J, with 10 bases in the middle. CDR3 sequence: CASSQERSRQYF. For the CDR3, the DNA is TGTGCCAGCAGCCAAGAACGCTCTAGACAGTACTTC.

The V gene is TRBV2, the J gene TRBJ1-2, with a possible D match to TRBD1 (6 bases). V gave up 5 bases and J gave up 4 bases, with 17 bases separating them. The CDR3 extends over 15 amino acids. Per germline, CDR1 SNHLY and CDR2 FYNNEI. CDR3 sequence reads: CASSWDTGRVYGYTF. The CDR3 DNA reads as TGTGCCAGCAGTTGGGATACAGGGAGAGTCTATGGCTACACCTTC.

The CDR3: CAWDSGGVEQFF. Here the CDR3 DNA reads TGTGCCTGGGATTCAGGGGGCGTTGAGCAGTTCTTC. The chain couples TRBV30 to TRBJ2-1; 8 bases map to TRBD1. Germline values: CDR1 GTSNPN, CDR2 SVGIG (reference sequence). The ends lost 5 bases at V and 9 bases at J; junction bases unmatched: 6. This CDR3 is 12 amino acids long.

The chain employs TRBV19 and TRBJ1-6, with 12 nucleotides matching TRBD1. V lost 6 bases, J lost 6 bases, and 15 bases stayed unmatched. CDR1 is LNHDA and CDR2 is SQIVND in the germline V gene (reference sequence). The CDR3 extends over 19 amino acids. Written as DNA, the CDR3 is TGTGCCAGTAGCCTGAGAGGGCTGGGACAGGGGGCGGCTAATTCACCCCTCCACTTT. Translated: CASSLRGLGQGAANSPLHF.

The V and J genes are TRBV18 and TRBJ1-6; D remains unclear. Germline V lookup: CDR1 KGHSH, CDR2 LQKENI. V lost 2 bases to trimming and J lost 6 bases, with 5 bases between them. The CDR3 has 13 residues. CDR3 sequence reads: CASSPALNSPLHF. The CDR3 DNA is TGTGCCAGCTCACCAGCGCTTAATTCACCCCTCCACTTT.

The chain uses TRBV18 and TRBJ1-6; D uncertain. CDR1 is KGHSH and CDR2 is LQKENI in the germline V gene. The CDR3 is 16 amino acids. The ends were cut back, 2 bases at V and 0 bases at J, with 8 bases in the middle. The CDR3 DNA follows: TGTGCCAGCTCACCAACCGTCGGCTCCTATAATTCACCCCTCCACTTT. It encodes CASSPTVGSYNSPLHF. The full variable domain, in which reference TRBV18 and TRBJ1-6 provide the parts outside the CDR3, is NAGVMQNPRHLVRRRGQEARLRCSPMKGHSHVYWYRQLPEEGLKFMVYLQKENIIDESGMPKERFSAEFPKEGPSILRIQQVVRGDSAAYFCASSPTVGSYNSPLHFGNGTRLTVT.

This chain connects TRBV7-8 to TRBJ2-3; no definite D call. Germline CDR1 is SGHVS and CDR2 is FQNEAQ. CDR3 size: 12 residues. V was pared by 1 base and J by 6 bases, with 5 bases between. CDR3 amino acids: CASSLVEDTQYF. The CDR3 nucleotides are TGTGCCAGCAGCTTAGTCGAGGATACGCAGTATTTT.

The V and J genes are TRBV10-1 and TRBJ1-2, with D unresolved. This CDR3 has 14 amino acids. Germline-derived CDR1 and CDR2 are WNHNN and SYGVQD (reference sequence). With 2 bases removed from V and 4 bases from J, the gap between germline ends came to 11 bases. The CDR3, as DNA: TGCGCCAGCAGTGAGGTGAGTAAGAGCTATGGCTACACCTTC. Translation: CASSEVSKSYGYTF.

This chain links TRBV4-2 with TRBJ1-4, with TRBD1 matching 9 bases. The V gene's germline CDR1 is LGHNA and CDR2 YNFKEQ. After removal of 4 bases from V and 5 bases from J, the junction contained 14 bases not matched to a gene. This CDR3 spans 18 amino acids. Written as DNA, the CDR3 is TGTGCCAGCAGCCTCCGGGACAGGGAAGGGAGGCCAAATGAAAAACTGTTTTTT. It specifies CASSLRDREGRPNEKLFF.

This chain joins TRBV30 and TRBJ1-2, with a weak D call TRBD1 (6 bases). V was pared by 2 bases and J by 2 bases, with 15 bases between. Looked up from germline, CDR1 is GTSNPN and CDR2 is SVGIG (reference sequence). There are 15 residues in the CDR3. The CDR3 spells CAWSFGTTLNYGYTF. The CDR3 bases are TGTGCCTGGAGTTTCGGGACAACCTTAAACTATGGCTACACCTTC.

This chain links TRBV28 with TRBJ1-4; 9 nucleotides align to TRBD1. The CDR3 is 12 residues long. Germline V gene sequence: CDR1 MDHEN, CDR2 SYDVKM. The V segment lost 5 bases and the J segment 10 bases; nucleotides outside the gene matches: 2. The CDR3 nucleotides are TGTGCCAGCAGTACAGGGGGCGGAAAACTGTTTTTT. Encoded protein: CASSTGGGKLFF.

The CDR3 is CATTPWAGLDSGNTIYF. The CDR3 region has the DNA TGTGCCACCACCCCTTGGGCAGGGCTGGACTCTGGAAACACCATATATTTT. The chain combines TRBV25-1 with TRBJ1-3; tentative D call: TRBD1 (5 bases). Germline V gene lookup returns CDR1 MGHDK and CDR2 SYGVNS. The length of the CDR3 is 17 residues. V was shortened by 10 bases and J by 0 bases, with 22 bases between the two germline ends.

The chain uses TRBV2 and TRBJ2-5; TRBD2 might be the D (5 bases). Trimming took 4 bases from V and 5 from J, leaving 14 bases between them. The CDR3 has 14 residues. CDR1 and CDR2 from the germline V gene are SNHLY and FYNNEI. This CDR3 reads CASSVGLARETQYF. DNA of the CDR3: TGTGCCAGCAGTGTGGGTCTAGCTAGGGAGACCCAGTACTTC.

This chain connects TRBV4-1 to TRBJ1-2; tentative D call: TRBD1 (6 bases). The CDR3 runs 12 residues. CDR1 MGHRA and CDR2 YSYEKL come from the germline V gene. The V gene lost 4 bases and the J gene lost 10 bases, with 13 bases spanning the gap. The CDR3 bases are TGCGCCAGCAGCCCGCGCGGGGGGCACTACACCTTC. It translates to CASSPRGGHYTF.

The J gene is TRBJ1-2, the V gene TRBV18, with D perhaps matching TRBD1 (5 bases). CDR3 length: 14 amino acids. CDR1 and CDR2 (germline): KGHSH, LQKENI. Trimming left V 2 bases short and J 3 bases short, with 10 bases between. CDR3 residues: CASSPVQVYYGYTF. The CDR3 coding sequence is TGTGCCAGCTCACCAGTACAGGTCTACTATGGCTACACCTTC.

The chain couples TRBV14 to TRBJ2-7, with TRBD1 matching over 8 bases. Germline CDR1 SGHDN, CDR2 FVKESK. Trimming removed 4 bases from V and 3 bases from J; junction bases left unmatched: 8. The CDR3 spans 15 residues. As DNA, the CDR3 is TGTGCCAGCAGCCGCGCAGGACAGGGACACTACGAGCAGTACTTC. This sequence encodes CASSRAGQGHYEQYF.

CDR3 bases: TGTGCCAGCAGCTTCGACAGGAAGAGGGAGACCCAGTACTTC. As protein: CASSFDRKRETQYF. The chain links TRBV13 to TRBJ2-5, with D possibly TRBD1 on 6 matching bases. This CDR3 has 14 residues. The germline CDR1 and CDR2 sequences are PRHDT and FYEKMQ (reference sequence). The ends were cut back, 3 bases at V and 5 bases at J, with 13 bases in the middle. Variable domain in full (rest from reference TRBV13 and TRBJ2-5): AAGVIQSPRHLIKEKRETATLKCYPIPRHDTVYWYQQGPGQDPQFLISFYEKMQSDKGSIPDRFSAQQFSDYHSELNMSSLELGDSALYFCASSFDRKRETQYFGPGTRLLVL.

CDR3 amino acids: CASSPTGNTEAFF. CDR3 in DNA: TGTGCCAGCAGCCCGACAGGGAACACTGAAGCTTTCTTT. J is TRBJ1-1 and V is TRBV6-6; possibly TRBD1 for D (6 bases). The V end was cut by 6 bases, the J end by 1 base, with 9 bases between. Germline V gives CDR1 MNHNY, CDR2 SVGAGI (reference sequence). The CDR3 totals 13 residues.

CDR3 residues: CSVKEAATEAFF. The CDR3 DNA is TGCAGCGTTAAGGAGGCCGCCACTGAAGCTTTCTTT. The V call is TRBV29-1, the J call TRBJ1-1; D gene unclear. The CDR3 is made up of 12 amino acids. V lost 5 bases, J lost 4 bases, and 11 bases lay in between. CDR1 is SQVTM and CDR2 is ANQGSEA in the germline V gene. The full variable domain, its missing parts supplied by reference TRBV29-1 and TRBJ1-1, is SAVISQKPSRDICQRGTSLTIQCQVDSQVTMMFWYRQQPGQSLTLIATANQGSEATYESGFVIDKFPISRPNLTFSTLTVSNMSPEDSSIYLCSVKEAATEAFFGQGTRLTVV.